These T cell receptor beta chains were read from a single sample in a study of OX40 agonist ivuxolimab in advanced cancers. This table comes from immunoSEQ multiplex PCR, and its TCRdb copy is limited to in-frame clones, with some not included. Of fewer than 25,000 clones detected, 75% to 90% appear once; the ten largest clones hold around a sixth. The source was CD4+ or CD8+ T cells sorted from blood, collected in a trial of the OX40 agonist ivuxolimab. All receptors come from an adult with an advanced solid tumor such as melanoma, head and neck, liver or kidney cancer. CDR3s include the opening cysteine and the closing phenylalanine or tryptophan. Each record gives: D gene, V gene, J gene, clone size, CDR3 DNA, CDR3 protein. A D gene is named only where the DNA matches it firmly. Size is stated for part of the rows, as once, few or many counts, or as a class when the clone is expanded.

.	TRBV30	TRBJ1-5	few	TGTGCCTGGAGGGCCAGGGGAAGATCTAGCAATCAGCCCCAGCATTTT	CAWRARGRSSNQPQHF
.	TRBV6-6	TRBJ1-3	.	TGTGCCAGCAAGTTGGACCCCTTCTCTGGAAACACCATATATTTT	CASKLDPFSGNTIYF
TRBD1	TRBV30	TRBJ2-1	.	TGTGCCTGGAGGAGAACAGGGGTGGTGGGTGAGCAGTTCTTC	CAWRRTGVVGEQFF
TRBD2	TRBV19	TRBJ2-5	.	TGTGCCAGTAGTATAGGCTGGCGGGGACTAGCGGGAAAGAGGGAGCAGTACTTC	CASSIGWRGLAGKREQYF
TRBD2	TRBV7-9	TRBJ2-7	.	TGTGCCAGCAGTTCATATCCGGGACTAGCAGTTTTCCAGTACTTC	CASSSYPGLAVFQYF
TRBD2	TRBV9	TRBJ2-2	.	TGTGCCAGCAGCGTATACCCGGGACTAGAGGGGACTGGCGGGGAGCTGTTTTTT	CASSVYPGLEGTGGELFF
TRBD2	TRBV5-1	TRBJ2-1	.	TGCGCCAGCAGCTTGGGACTAGCGGGAGGGAACAATGAGCAGTTCTTC	CASSLGLAGGNNEQFF
TRBD1	TRBV2	TRBJ2-3	.	TGTGCCAGCAGCCCGGGACAGGGGAGGGGGAGGTTGACAGATACGCAGTATTTT	CASSPGQGRGRLTDTQYF
.	TRBV13	TRBJ2-4	.	TGTGCCAGCAGCAGGGCGGCCAAAAACATTCAGTACTTC	CASSRAAKNIQYF
.	TRBV11-1	TRBJ2-7	.	TGTGCCAGCAGCTTACAGGGATGGGAGCAGTACTTC	CASSLQGWEQYF
.	TRBV11-2	TRBJ2-5	.	TGTGCCAGCAGCTCGTGGAGGGATGTGCTAGTCGGCCTTCAAGAGACCCAGTACTTC	CASSSWRDVLVGLQETQYF
.	TRBV20-1	TRBJ2-1	.	TGCAGTGCTGGGCAGGGCGATGAGCAGTTCTTC	CSAGQGDEQFF
TRBD2	TRBV5-1	TRBJ2-3	.	TGCGCCAGCAGCTTGGCCGGGGAGGGAAGCACAGATACGCAGTATTTT	CASSLAGEGSTDTQYF
.	TRBV5-1	TRBJ2-1	once	TGCGCCAGCAGCTTGGGGGGGAACGTGGTCGGTGAGCAGTTCTTC	CASSLGGNVVGEQFF
TRBD1	TRBV28	TRBJ1-1	.	TGTGCCAGCTGGACAGGGATACCGACTGAAGCTTTCTTT	CASWTGIPTEAFF
.	TRBV7-9	TRBJ1-2	few	TGTGCCAGCAGCCTAACGACAGGTTGGGCCAACCACTTC	CASSLTTGWANHF
.	TRBV4-3	TRBJ2-1	.	TGCGCCAGCAGCCAGGGTTTGAGGAACAATGAGCAGTTCTTC	CASSQGLRNNEQFF
.	TRBV19	TRBJ1-1	.	TGTGCCAGTATAAGGACGAACACTGAAGCTTTCTTT	CASIRTNTEAFF
.	TRBV5-4	TRBJ1-2	few	TGTGCCAGCAGCTTGGTCGGGGGCTCAGGATATGGCTACACCTTC	CASSLVGGSGYGYTF
.	TRBV9	TRBJ2-5	.	TGTGCCAGCAGCGTAGCCCCGGTTCTAGCAGAGACCCAGTACTTC	CASSVAPVLAETQYF
.	TRBV7-9	TRBJ1-1	.	TGTGCCAGCAGCTTACCCACGGGAGCGTTGAACACTGAAGCTTTCTTT	CASSLPTGALNTEAFF
TRBD1	TRBV5-4	TRBJ2-2	.	TGTGCCAGCACCCAGGGGGCTAGCACCGGGGAGCTGTTTTTT	CASTQGASTGELFF
.	TRBV20-1	TRBJ1-1	.	TGCAGTGCCGGGCGAACTGAAGCTTTCTTT	CSAGRTEAFF
.	TRBV7-9	TRBJ2-7	.	TGTGCCAGCAGCTTAGCGGGAGGAGGCGAGCAGTACTTC	CASSLAGGGEQYF
.	TRBV5-1	TRBJ2-6	.	TGCGCCAGCAGCTTGCGAGCGGGCAGCTCTGGGGCCAACGTCCTGACTTTC	CASSLRAGSSGANVLTF
.	TRBV14	TRBJ1-1	once	TGTGCCAGCAGCAAAGAAAAGGGGACGAACACTGAAGCTTTCTTT	CASSKEKGTNTEAFF
.	TRBV5-5	TRBJ1-5	.	TGTGCCAGCAGCTCCCCAGACATCTATAGCAATCAGCCCCAGCATTTT	CASSSPDIYSNQPQHF
.	TRBV4-3	TRBJ1-3	.	TGCGCCAGCAGCCAAGATCTGTGGACCCGAAACACCATATATTTT	CASSQDLWTRNTIYF
TRBD1	TRBV4-1	TRBJ2-7	once	TGCGCCAGCAGCCGAAACCCTCCGGGACAGTCCTACGAGCAGTACTTC	CASSRNPPGQSYEQYF
.	TRBV14	TRBJ2-1	.	TGTGCCAGCAGCCAAGAACAGGGCTACAATGAGCAGTTCTTC	CASSQEQGYNEQFF
TRBD1	TRBV6-6	TRBJ2-1	.	TGTGCCAGCACCTTGGACAGGGGCTCAAATGAGCAGTTCTTC	CASTLDRGSNEQFF
TRBD1	TRBV30	TRBJ1-1	.	TGTGCCGGAACCCAGGGGGCGGTTAACTGGGGCACTGAAGCTTTCTTT	CAGTQGAVNWGTEAFF